This TCR beta chain is drawn from a study of blood T cell repertoires in COVID-19 (TCRdb year 2020). About the full investigation: Collaborator samples came from the United States, Italy and Spain and covered acute and convalescent phases of COVID-19. Where HLA class I and class II types were available, the types were taken from metadata supplied by the sample provider, not from assay-based typing. The repertoires were released in a freely available public database meant as a resource for research on the immune response to SARS-CoV-2. The dataset comprised deeply sampled blood TCRbeta repertoires from subjects exposed to, actively infected with, or recovered from COVID-19. Nearly every sample came with metadata listing a de-identified subject ID, COVID-19 status, age in years and sex. The prospective study material was composed of cDNA or gDNA derived from T cells, B-cell-depleted T cells, or PBMCs. The samples were drawn from the first 160 participants of the ongoing ImmuneRACE study and from 1,254 subjects provided by 6 global collaborators. Points the paper makes about the study in general: Clinical and demographic metadata were provided uncurated, with the amount varying by source and participant.

One collaborating source in Seattle enrolled patients during active infection and followed them longitudinally through the course of disease. Whole blood was collected in K2EDTA tubes by collaborating institutions according to the institutions' own protocols. Collaborator samples were shipped for TCRbeta analysis as frozen whole blood, isolated PBMCs, or DNA extracted from either sample type. The immunoSEQ Assay, a bias-controlled multiplex PCR, was used to amplify TCRbeta CDR3 regions from genomic DNA. The paper's data handling went like this. Within the assay, amplification of reference gene primers was used to estimate how many nucleated cells each sample contained. To quantify the absolute abundance of each unique TCRbeta CDR3 rearrangement, sequence reads were collapsed and filtered. For each sample, productive Simpson clonality was calculated as the square root of Simpson's diversity index over productive rearrangements. Here the immuneACCESS table is served through TCRdb, limited to in-frame sequences with V and J called. Missing clones are a known gap in these copies; in checked studies unresolved V genes cover under half, and the rest lacks a known reason. Clone size and V and J calls were adopted from that table, with D and trimming inferred from the DNA. The sample table shows roughly 210,000 clones, and around 80% are seen once. Over 9.5% of the sample is held by the ten biggest clonotypes.

Points on this clone: Its antigen remains unidentified. Per-base quality was not reported, and no clone a single base away is much larger than it.

Per the germline V gene, SNHLY is the CDR1 and FYNNEI is the CDR2. From its cysteine to its phenylalanine, the CDR3 spans 12 amino acids. Only the CDR3 region is kept as DNA, spanning 36 bases read in frame from base 1. V and J are truncated by 6 bases and 2 bases respectively, leaving an intervening sequence of 8 bases. Sequencing input: peripheral blood. This clonotype originated in a woman older than 75 with COVID-19, enrolled during active disease. Here the chain combines TRBV2 and TRBJ2-7, with the identity of the D gene unclear. The DNA sequence is given as TGTGCCAGCAGCGGAGTTACCTACGAGCAGTACTTC. The translation is CASSGVTYEQYF.